One sample yielded the 5 T cell receptor beta chains listed below, sequenced in a study of graft-versus-host responses after intestinal transplantation. Here immunoSEQ multiplex PCR was the method, and the copy in TCRdb shows in-frame clones only, minus some. The table has about 29,000 clones, over 60% seen once. The starting material, graft tissue, was processed to release intraepithelial and lamina propria lymphocytes. The sample was ileum tissue, taken 98 days after intestinal transplantation. These receptors were obtained from a human patient who received an intestinal transplant, so some T cells may come from the graft donor.

This clone was seen only a few times. The V and J genes are TRBV7-9 and TRBJ1-6; D is undetermined. Germline V gene lookup returns CDR1 SEHNR and CDR2 FQNEAQ (reference sequence). The CDR3 length is 13 residues. Trimming shortened V by 3 bases and J by 8 bases, and 8 bases separated the two germline ends. CDR3 nucleotides: TGTGCCAGCAGCTTGACGGCCTATTCACCCCTCCACTTT. It codes for CASSLTAYSPLHF.

This clone counts as medium-sized. The chain joins TRBV21-1 to TRBJ2-1; TRBD1, as called in the table, went unchecked against the DNA. TRBV21-1 is a recognized pseudogene. CDR3 length: 14 residues. CDR3 in DNA: TGTGCCAGCAGCCGGAGGGGACAGGGCAATGAGCAGTTCTTC. It yields the protein CASSRRGQGNEQFF.

This clone was seen only once. The CDR3 DNA follows: TGCGCCAGCAGCTTGGCCTATCCGGGGAAACACGATGAGCAGTTCTTC. This translates into CASSLAYPGKHDEQFF. The V and J genes are TRBV5-1 and TRBJ2-1, with D possibly TRBD2 on 5 matching bases. Germline CDR1 and CDR2: SGHRS and YFSETQ. This CDR3 comprises 16 residues. V was pared by 0 bases and J by 8 bases, with 18 bases between.

This clone has more than one count but fewer than ten. The chain is built from TRBV10-1 and TRBJ2-1, with D tentatively TRBD2 (6 bases). CDR3 size: 14 residues. Deletions cut 6 bases from V and 9 bases from J, with 18 bases between. Germline CDR1 and CDR2: WNHNN and SYGVQD (reference sequence). The CDR3 loop reads CASSKGSVSGEQFF. For the CDR3, the DNA is TGCGCCAGCAGCAAAGGAAGTGTTAGCGGTGAGCAGTTCTTC.

The chain is built from TRBV5-1 and TRBJ2-3, with D perhaps TRBD2 (6 bases). This CDR3 spans 16 amino acids. The germline CDR1 and CDR2 sequences are SGHRS and YFSETQ. V gave up 3 bases and J gave up 1 base, with 15 bases separating them. CDR3 DNA sequence: TGCGCCAGCAGCTCCCTAGGAGGCGGGGGCACAGATACGCAGTATTTT. The encoded protein is CASSSLGGGGTDTQYF.